The entry below describes one TCR beta chain. Its antigen is still unknown. The sample is drawn from a study of T cell repertoires in cytomegalovirus infection. Study details: Public TCR beta signatures provided an indication of both CMV infection and a matching HLA type.

Germline CDR1 SEHNR, CDR2 FQNEAQ (reference sequence). The length of the CDR3 is 14 residues. The V end lost 1 base, the J end lost 6 bases, and 10 bases lay between the germline ends. TCRdb reanalysed the reads using MiXCR and keeps one entry per CDR3 protein. The sample has about 770,000 distinct CDR3 sequences, 25% to 35% seen once. Regarding the study as a whole: The response measured ex vivo was dominated by TCR beta clonotypes (HLA-C-restricted and CMV-specific). The cumulative frequency of public TCR beta families distinguished individuals who carried CMV together with the relevant HLA.

J is TRBJ1-5 and V is TRBV7-9; weak D call: TRBD1 (5 bases). This TCR derives from a human donor in good health (CMV status not recorded). Some clones in this sample may be carry-over from other donors' samples. The sequencing used cultured CD8+ T cells from PBMCs, collected from culture after CMV antigen stimulation. CDR3 protein: CASSLGGEAQPQHF. CDR3 DNA sequence: TGTGCCAGCAGCTTAGGGGGGGAGGCTCAGCCCCAGCATTTT.